Shown below are 20 T cell receptor beta chains from a single sample sequenced in a study of beta chain features in type 1 diabetes. Sequenced material consisted of expressed TCRB transcripts (all of the isolated RNA was reverse transcribed). Some clones are missing from TCRdb's copy, which holds only in-frame ones; the method was immunoSEQ multiplex PCR. This sample carries about 220,000 clones, 11% of them seen once, and the ten largest clones take approximately 1.5%. The material sequenced was central memory CD4+ T cells from blood. The receptors shown here come from a man aged 18-30 years in good health.

This sequence joins TRBV10-3 and TRBJ2-2; D may correspond to TRBD1 or TRBD2 (6 bases each). Trimming left V 0 bases short and J 5 bases short, with 13 bases between. Germline lookup yields CDR1 ENHRY and CDR2 SYGVKD. This CDR3 has 16 amino acids. The CDR3 loop reads CAISESVGGRTGELFF. The DNA for the CDR3 is TGTGCCATCAGTGAGTCGGTCGGGGGCCGAACCGGGGAGCTGTTTTTT.

The chain links TRBV5-6 to TRBJ1-2; the D is unclear. V lost 0 bases, J lost 12 bases, and 12 bases lay in between. Germline V gene sequence: CDR1 SGHDT, CDR2 YYEEEE. The CDR3 totals 12 residues. The CDR3 region has the DNA TGTGCCAGCAGCTTGGGTACGGGTTTTCACACCTTC. It is translated as CASSLGTGFHTF.

The V and J genes are TRBV11-3 and TRBJ2-1; D is perhaps TRBD1 or TRBD2 (5 bases each). From germline, CDR1 is SGHNT and CDR2 YENEEA. V dropped 5 bases and J dropped 5 bases, with 13 bases sitting between them. The CDR3 has 14 amino acids. CDR3 DNA sequence: TGTGCCAGCAGCCCCGGGACGGGCCACAATGAGCAGTTCTTC. Translated, it gives CASSPGTGHNEQFF.

V is TRBV29-1 and J is TRBJ1-2; TRBD1 aligns across 7 bases. Germline CDR1 reads SQVTM; CDR2 reads ANQGSEA. The junction had 15 bases not matched to a gene; V was cut back by 6 bases and J by 8 bases. The length of the CDR3 is 14 residues. CDR3 nucleotides: TGCAGCGTCGGCACCGACAGGGAGGAGGAAGGCTACACCTTC. Translation gives CSVGTDREEEGYTF. The whole variable domain, remainder taken from reference TRBV29-1 and TRBJ1-2, is SAVISQKPSRDICQRGTSLTIQCQVDSQVTMMFWYRQQPGQSLTLIATANQGSEATYESGFVIDKFPISRPNLTFSTLTVSNMSPEDSSIYLCSVGTDREEEGYTFGSGTRLTVV.

This chain connects TRBV5-6 to TRBJ1-4; D is ambiguous. CDR1 SGHDT and CDR2 YYEEEE come from the germline V gene. V was pared by 1 base and J by 6 bases, with 7 bases between. The CDR3 sequence is 13 residues long. The CDR3 here is CASSLPNDEKLFF. The CDR3 DNA reads TGTGCCAGCAGCTTGCCGAACGATGAAAAACTGTTTTTT.

The chain carries TRBV5-1 and TRBJ2-7; 7 bases are a match to TRBD2. Germline CDR1 reads SGHRS; CDR2 reads YFSETQ. The CDR3 has 15 amino acids. With V trimmed by 1 base and J by 4 bases, 8 bases remained unmatched. Written as DNA, the CDR3 is TGCGCCAGCAGCTTGTGGGCGGGAGTGACGTACGAGCAGTACTTC. Translation: CASSLWAGVTYEQYF.

V gene TRBV6-1 combines with J gene TRBJ2-5; possible D gene TRBD1, 6 bases. With 0 bases removed from V and 3 bases from J, the gap between germline ends came to 11 bases. The CDR3 consists of 15 residues. Germline CDR1 reads MNHNS; CDR2 reads SASEGT. The CDR3 region has the DNA TGTGCCAGCAGTGAAGCGATGAACAGGGAAGAGACCCAGTACTTC. Its translation is CASSEAMNREETQYF.

This clone was seen a few times. J is TRBJ2-7 and V is TRBV30, with a weak D call TRBD1 (5 bases). V was trimmed by 2 bases and J by 0 bases, leaving 8 bases between them. The CDR3 is made up of 13 amino acids. Germline values: CDR1 GTSNPN, CDR2 SVGIG (reference sequence). The chain's CDR3 is CAWSKQDSYEQYF. In DNA form, the CDR3 reads TGTGCCTGGAGTAAACAGGACTCCTACGAGCAGTACTTC.

This clone was counted ten times or more. The rearrangement links TRBV9 to TRBJ2-5; D may be TRBD1 or TRBD2 (5 bases each). The germline V gene encodes CDR1 SGDLS and CDR2 YYNGEE. Trimming took 3 bases from V and 3 from J, leaving 12 bases between them. This CDR3 has 14 amino acids. CDR3 protein: CASSGGVREETQYF. The CDR3 bases are TGTGCCAGCAGCGGAGGGGTTAGGGAAGAGACCCAGTACTTC.

The chain uses TRBV30 and TRBJ1-4; 10 bases fit TRBD1. Germline CDR1 and CDR2: GTSNPN and SVGIG (reference sequence). The V gene end was trimmed by 3 bases and the J gene end by 5 bases; junction bases not matched to a gene: 0. The length of the CDR3 is 13 residues. CDR3 in amino acids: CAWRTGGNEKLFF. The DNA for the CDR3 is TGTGCCTGGAGGACAGGGGGCAATGAAAAACTGTTTTTT.

This clone was detected a few times. CDR3 coding DNA: TGTGCCAGCAGCTTAAGCAGGGGGAACTACGAGCAGTACTTC. Translating it yields CASSLSRGNYEQYF. The J gene is TRBJ2-7, the V gene TRBV11-2; 7 positions agree with TRBD1. The V gene end was trimmed by 2 bases and the J gene end by 3 bases; junction bases not matched to a gene: 4. Germline V gene data show CDR1 as SGHAT and CDR2 as FQNNGV. The CDR3 consists of 14 residues.

This clone was seen a handful of times. The chain employs TRBV28 and TRBJ2-1; 9 positions agree with TRBD1. With 6 bases clipped from V and 9 bases from J, the junction kept 3 bases outside the gene matches. From germline, CDR1 is MDHEN and CDR2 SYDVKM. The CDR3 is 12 residues long. This chain's CDR3 is CASSTGGFEQFF. Written as DNA, the CDR3 is TGTGCCAGCAGCACAGGGGGCTTTGAGCAGTTCTTC.

This clone showed up just a few times. The chain recombines TRBV30 with TRBJ2-1; 8 positions match TRBD2. There are 14 residues in the CDR3. The V and J ends lost 5 bases and 3 bases, in that order; junction bases with no gene match: 6. Germline-derived CDR1 and CDR2 are GTSNPN and SVGIG (reference sequence). CDR3 sequence (DNA): TGTGCCTGGTCGAGCGGGAGACGCTACAATGAGCAGTTCTTC. It encodes CAWSSGRRYNEQFF.

The chain employs TRBV25-1 and TRBJ2-1; 10 nucleotides align to TRBD1. V was pared by 8 bases and J by 5 bases, with 9 bases of the junction left unmatched. The CDR3 loop spans 15 amino acids. The germline V gene has CDR1 MGHDK and CDR2 SYGVNS. The CDR3 region is CASELGQGFDNEQFF. The CDR3 DNA reads TGTGCCAGCGAACTGGGACAGGGGTTCGACAATGAGCAGTTCTTC.

This clone was detected ten times or more. The rearrangement uses TRBV7-2 and TRBJ2-6, with D unclear. The CDR3 sequence is 15 residues long. Per germline, CDR1 SGHTA and CDR2 FQGNSA. Trimming took 5 bases from V and 3 from J, leaving 11 bases between them. CDR3 sequence reads: CASSRAWDGANVLTF. CDR3 nucleotides: TGTGCCAGCAGCCGAGCGTGGGATGGGGCCAACGTCCTGACTTTC.

This clone was picked up one time. The rearrangement joins TRBV7-9 to TRBJ2-3; a weak D match, TRBD1 (5 bases). Germline V gene lookup returns CDR1 SEHNR and CDR2 FQNEAQ (reference sequence). This CDR3 spans 15 amino acids. Trimming left V 1 base short and J 3 bases short, with 11 bases between. DNA for the CDR3: TGTGCCAGCAGCTTAGGGGCAGGGCGGACAGATACGCAGTATTTT. It specifies CASSLGAGRTDTQYF.

In its sample, this clone was seen many times. This chain links TRBV7-9 with TRBJ2-3, with D maybe TRBD2 (5 bases). This CDR3 has 15 amino acids. Germline CDR1 is SEHNR and CDR2 is FQNEAQ (reference sequence). V gave up 4 bases and J gave up 0 bases, with 11 bases separating them. CDR3 protein: CASSSPSSSTDTQYF. The DNA of the CDR3 is TGTGCCAGCAGCTCTCCTAGCTCTAGCACAGATACGCAGTATTTT.

The V call is TRBV5-1, the J call TRBJ2-5, with unresolved D. Between the trimmed V and J ends, which lost 4 bases and 1 base, there was a span of 11 bases. CDR3 length: 14 residues. Looked up from germline, CDR1 is SGHRS and CDR2 is YFSETQ. The CDR3 here is CASSTSDSQETQYF. CDR3 DNA sequence: TGCGCCAGCAGCACGAGCGACTCCCAAGAGACCCAGTACTTC. The full variable domain, its missing parts supplied by reference TRBV5-1 and TRBJ2-5, is KAGVTQTPRYLIKTRGQQVTLSCSPISGHRSVSWYQQTPGQGLQFLFEYFSETQRNKGNFPGRFSGRQFSNSRSEMNVSTLELGDSALYLCASSTSDSQETQYFGPGTRLLVL.

As to this clone: Other DNA sequences in this sample translate to the same CDR3. The CDR3 spells CASSPLAGETQYF. The DNA for the CDR3 is TGTGCCAGCTCACCACTAGCGGGAGAGACCCAGTACTTC. V and J are TRBV18 and TRBJ2-5; TRBD2 agrees at 7 bases. V lost 1 base to trimming and J lost 4 bases; unmatched junction nucleotides: 0. This CDR3 has 13 residues. The germline V gene has CDR1 KGHSH and CDR2 LQKENI.

The table lists this clone with a few counts. V gene TRBV15 combines with J gene TRBJ2-7; 8 bases fit TRBD1. Germline V gene sequence: CDR1 LNHNV, CDR2 YYDKDF (reference sequence). This CDR3 region has 14 residues. J lost 3 bases, V lost 5 bases, and 6 bases had no gene match. CDR3 sequence reads: CATSFRQGNYEQYF. The DNA for the CDR3 is TGTGCCACCAGCTTTAGACAGGGGAACTACGAGCAGTACTTC.